This T cell receptor beta chain stems from a study of T cells in Graves' hyperthyroidism and ophthalmopathy (dated by TCRdb to the late 2010s). For the study in its entirety: Peripheral blood was sampled at the time of initial diagnosis, prior to any treatment. TCR V-J signatures able to tell the groups apart were searched for in a discovery cohort of 100 patients, of whom around 42 had Graves' ophthalmopathy and about 60 had stable Graves' hyperthyroidism. An independent validation cohort of around 19 hyperthyroidism patients and 17 patients who later progressed to ophthalmopathy tested prospective prediction of ophthalmopathy. The 90 to 100 discovery patients were randomly split 7:3 into training and test sets. Thyroid tissue and blood T-cell repertoires from six Graves' hyperthyroidism patients were also compared in the study. After sampling, hyperthyroidism patients received methimazole starting at 30 mg daily, and ophthalmopathy patients received high-dose intravenous methylprednisolone. TCR Vbeta CDR3 sequencing of 130 to 150 peripheral blood samples (over 40 ophthalmopathy, 75 or so hyperthyroidism and approximately 17 progressor patients) is reported in the paper.

The full study reports these points: In validation, the model predicted progression to ophthalmopathy with 55% to 71% sensitivity and roughly 75% specificity, a median of 6.5 months before onset. Sample size was not statistically predetermined, and blinding of investigators to group allocation was not performed. Most expanded thyroid clonotypes (frequency above 0.001) were also detected in blood, a finding suggesting that blood repertoires may reflect thyroid immune responses. Ophthalmopathy was separated from stable hyperthyroidism by a 13 V-J signature model, with approximately 89% sensitivity and 81% to 83% specificity obtained in cross-validation and 80%/75% obtained in testing.

Amplification of TCR beta CDR3 regions was carried out from RNA transcripts. A first-round RT-PCR of the TCR CDR3 used the HTBI primer set with the Qiagen OneStep RT-PCR kit. A second multiplex PCR round built the libraries, followed by size selection and purification. The libraries were sequenced on an Illumina HiSeq2000 using paired-end 100 bp reads. Concerning the study's data processing: SOAPnuke was used to process the raw data, with reads discarded if the reads contained adapters or uncalled bases, had a mean Phred below 15, or lacked an exact constant-primer or identifier match. High-quality paired reads were merged using COPE v1.2.5, and each unique nucleotide sequence was defined as a clonotype. MiTCR v1.1 was used to align the clonotypes against IMGT TRBV, TRBD and TRBJ reference segments. Only V-J combinations with frequency above 0.0001, covering 99% to 99.2% of repertoires, were analysed. The TCS score was defined as the ratio of F50 (clonal expansion) to E x V (chaos), calculated using BLOSUM62-based TCRdist between CDR3 peptides within each V-J. Welch's t-statistics and random forest reduced just over 500 V-J features to about 12, which were used in a naive Bayes classifier (R e1071). TCRdb reprocessing: public reads trimmed at Q25 with fastp, clones called with MiXCR, in-frame beta chains kept. Identical CDR3 protein sequences are pooled into one entry, listed with their most common genes and DNA. The authors' filters were not applied to this entry. Counted in this sample were about 360,000 distinct CDR3 sequences; roughly 14% of them appeared once. Of the sample, 28% falls within the top ten clones.

This clonotype was picked up many times. Its antigen remains unidentified. No much larger clone exists at a distance of one base, and base qualities are not known. The hyperthyroidism patients were between 18 and 65 years old and newly diagnosed, with a disease duration of less than 2 months. The study excluded patients with uncontrolled infections, other autoimmune diseases, pregnancy or lactation. Diagnoses were based on clinical symptoms, serum thyroxine and TRAb, thyroid ultrasound and orbital computed tomography. For progressor patients, blood was drawn at the first diagnosis of hyperthyroidism, before any ophthalmopathy symptoms had appeared. Ficoll-Paque density gradient centrifugation was used to isolate PBMCs from around 10 ml of fresh peripheral blood. Progressor patients were initially diagnosed with Graves' hyperthyroidism and developed ophthalmopathy during follow-up. Total RNA was extracted using Trizol reagent, and RNA quality was assessed on an Agilent 2100 Bioanalyzer.

The source of this sequence is a woman younger than 30 with Graves' hyperthyroidism that later progressed to Graves' ophthalmopathy. Sequencing was carried out using blood.

The DNA reads as follows: TGTGCCAGCAGTTTAGCGGGAGAGGGAACAGATACGCAGTATTTT. This is translated as CASSLAGEGTDTQYF. The rearrangement joined TRBV6-4 to TRBJ2-3, with TRBD2 identical over 9 junction bases. Reading from cysteine to phenylalanine, the CDR3 counts 15 amino acids. Only the CDR3 DNA stays, 45 bases, in frame from base 1. Trimming accounts for 5 bases at V and 3 bases at J, while the number of junction bases matched to no gene is 6. The germline V gene encodes CDR1 MRHNA and CDR2 SNTAGT.